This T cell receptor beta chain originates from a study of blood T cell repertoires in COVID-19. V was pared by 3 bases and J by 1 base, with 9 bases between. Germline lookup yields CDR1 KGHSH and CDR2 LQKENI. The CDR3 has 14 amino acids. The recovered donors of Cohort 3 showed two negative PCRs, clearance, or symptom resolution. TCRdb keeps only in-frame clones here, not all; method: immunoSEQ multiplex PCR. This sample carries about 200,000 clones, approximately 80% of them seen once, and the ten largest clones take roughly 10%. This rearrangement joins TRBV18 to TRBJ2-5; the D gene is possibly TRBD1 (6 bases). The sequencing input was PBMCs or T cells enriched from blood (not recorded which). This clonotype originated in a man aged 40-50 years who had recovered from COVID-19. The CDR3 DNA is TGTGCCAGCTCACCTCAACAGGGCCAAGAGACCCAGTACTTC. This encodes CASSPQQGQETQYF.